This TCR beta chain is from a study of sequential checkpoint blockade in melanoma. For the study at large: Randomization was 1:1 between first-line nivolumab→ipilimumab and ipilimumab→nivolumab.

Here immunoSEQ multiplex PCR was the method, and the copy in TCRdb shows in-frame clones only, minus some. Here the sample spans 25,000 to 35,000 clones, approximately 88% being singletons. Specified treatment: randomized to nivolumab then ipilimumab (arm A) or the reverse (arm B). None of the patients previously received DNA-damaging chemotherapy. From thawed PBMCs, live CD3+CD8+ cells negative for CD19 and CD56 were sorted. CDR1 is SNHLY and CDR2 is FYNNEI in the germline V gene. J gave up 8 bases and V 1 base, and 10 bases lay outside the gene matches. The CDR3 consists of 16 residues. The rearrangement links TRBV2 to TRBJ1-4; 7 bases agree with TRBD1. The sample in question was CD8+ T cells sorted from blood (inferred from file names), obtained from a patient given nivolumab and ipilimumab in sequence. This clonotype was obtained from a human donor with melanoma. The DNA for the CDR3 is TGTGCCAGCAGTGAAGTAGGAGGGGGCCTTGACGAAAAACTGTTTTTT. As protein: CASSEVGGGLDEKLFF.